The clone carrying this T cell receptor (beta chain) was observed a few times. The target antigen is unknown. PCR primers comprised 60 Vbeta and 13 Jbeta primers. Produced via immunoSEQ multiplex PCR; TCRdb's table is partial and in-frame only. The top ten clones hold 10% to 15% of a sample with over 100,000 clones, around 76% of them seen once. This entry comes from a study of cytomegalovirus exposure and HLA in healthy donors. Findings and caveats of the study: Per published accounts, TCR beta sequences correctly predicted the HLA-A and HLA-B alleles of most subjects. In a later analysis, a genetic analysis reported fewer productive-TCR N-insertions in an Asian-associated ancestry cluster than the cohort average.

Germline CDR1 SNHLY, CDR2 FYNNEI. The CDR3 totals 15 residues. Trimming cost V 5 bases and J 6 bases, with 17 bases left between them. The TCR comes from a woman between 40 and 55 years old in good health and CMV-seropositive. The sample comprised PBMCs. V and J are TRBV2 and TRBJ1-5, with a weak D call TRBD1 (6 bases). In DNA, the CDR3 is TGTGCCAGCAGTATTCTCACAGGGTCAAGTCAGCCCCAGCATTTT. As protein: CASSILTGSSQPQHF. Using reference TRBV2 and TRBJ1-5 for the parts outside the CDR3, the full variable domain is EPEVTQTPSHQVTQMGQEVILRCVPISNHLYFYWYRQILGQKVEFLVSFYNNEISEKSEIFDDQFSVERPDGSNFTLKIRSTKLEDSAMYFCASSILTGSSQPQHFGDGTRLSIL.